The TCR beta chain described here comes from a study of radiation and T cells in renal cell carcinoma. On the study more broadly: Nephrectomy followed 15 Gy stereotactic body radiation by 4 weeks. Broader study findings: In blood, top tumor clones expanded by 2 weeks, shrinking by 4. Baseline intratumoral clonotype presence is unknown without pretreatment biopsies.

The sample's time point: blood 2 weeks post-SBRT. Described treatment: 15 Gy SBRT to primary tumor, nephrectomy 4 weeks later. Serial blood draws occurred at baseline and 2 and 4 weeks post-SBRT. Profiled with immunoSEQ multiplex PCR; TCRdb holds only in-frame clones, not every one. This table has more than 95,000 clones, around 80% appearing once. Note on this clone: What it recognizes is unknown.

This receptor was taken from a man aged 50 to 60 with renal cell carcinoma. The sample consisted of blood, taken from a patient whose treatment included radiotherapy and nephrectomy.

CDR3 in DNA: TGTGCCAGCAGTTACATCCCAGACTCTGGAAACACCATATATTTT. This translates into CASSYIPDSGNTIYF. V gene TRBV6-6 combines with J gene TRBJ1-3; D gene uncertain. Per germline, CDR1 MNHNY and CDR2 SVGAGI (reference sequence). The CDR3 is 15 residues long. V lost 2 bases, J lost 0 bases, and 8 bases lay in between.